The rows below give T cell receptor beta chains drawn from one sample of a study of cytomegalovirus exposure and HLA in healthy donors. Sequencing was performed with immunoSEQ multiplex PCR; in TCRdb, only in-frame clones are kept and a portion is missing. The top ten hold under 7% of the sample, which has 100,000 or so clones, over 75% seen once. Sequencing input: PBMCs. These receptor sequences come from a man aged 25-40 years in good health and CMV-seropositive. CDR3s include the opening cysteine and the closing phenylalanine or tryptophan. Each record gives: J gene, clone size, V gene, D gene, CDR3 DNA, CDR3 protein. A D gene is named only where the DNA matches it firmly. Clone size is shown for a subset of rows, as once, few, many or a class of expanded clone.

TRBJ1-1 NA TRBV6-1 NA TGTGCCAGCAGCCTAACCCTTGAAGCTTTCTTT CASSLTLEAFF
TRBJ2-7 few TRBV6-5 NA TGTGCCAGCAGTTACGGGGCCACCTATCCGACAGGAGAGGCGGACTTC CASSYGATYPTGEADF
TRBJ1-3 NA TRBV6-4 TRBD1 TGTGCCAGCAGTGAAGGGACAGGGGGAGGAAACACCATATATTTT CASSEGTGGGNTIYF
TRBJ2-3 NA TRBV15 NA TGTGCCACCAGCAGAGCCCGCGGTGCTACAGATACGCAGTATTTT CATSRARGATDTQYF
TRBJ2-1 few TRBV5-1 NA TGCGCCAGCAGCTTGGTGGTGGAGGGAGAGCAGTTCTTC CASSLVVEGEQFF
TRBJ1-3 NA TRBV7-2 NA TGTGCCAGCAGCTTTCAGACCGGGGGATCTGGAAACACCATATATTTT CASSFQTGGSGNTIYF
TRBJ1-2 once TRBV27 NA TGTGCCAGCACCCACCACGCTGGGGCGGACGCTAACTATGGCTACACCTTC CASTHHAGADANYGYTF
TRBJ1-6 NA TRBV5-1 NA TGCGCCAGCAGCTTTGAAGACAAGAATTCACCCCTCCACTTT CASSFEDKNSPLHF
TRBJ1-2 once TRBV5-1 NA TGCGCCAGCAGCCCCGACGGGTACTATGGCTACACCTTC CASSPDGYYGYTF
TRBJ2-1 few TRBV18 TRBD1 TGTGCCAGCTCACCCGGACAGGGAATCATGAATGAGCAGTTCTTC CASSPGQGIMNEQFF
TRBJ2-2 NA TRBV2 TRBD1 TGTGCCATGACAGGGGGCGATGACACCGGGGAGCTGTTTTTT CAMTGGDDTGELFF
TRBJ2-3 NA TRBV5-4 TRBD2 TGTGCCAGCAGCTTGAGTGGGAGGGCAACAGATACGCAGTATTTT CASSLSGRATDTQYF
TRBJ2-7 NA TRBV7-3 NA TGTGCCAGCAGCTTAGAACGGGCAGGGGAGCAGTACTTC CASSLERAGEQYF
TRBJ2-5 NA TRBV29-1 NA TGCAGCGTCCGGCGGGGCCAAGGGACCCAGTACTTC CSVRRGQGTQYF
TRBJ1-2 NA TRBV2 NA TGTGCCAGCAGTGAGGACAGAGGGGGCTACACCTTC CASSEDRGGYTF
TRBJ2-7 NA TRBV7-2 NA TGTGCCAGCAGCTTAGCCGAATCAGTGCAGTACTTC CASSLAESVQYF
TRBJ1-6 few TRBV6-5 TRBD1 TGTGCCAGCAGTTACACGGGACAGTGGGATTCACCCCTCCACTTT CASSYTGQWDSPLHF
TRBJ2-7 NA TRBV4-3 TRBD2 TGCGCCAGCAGCCATTCGACAGCGGGAGTATCAGCCGAGCAGTACTTC CASSHSTAGVSAEQYF
TRBJ1-1 once TRBV6-5 TRBD1 TGTGCCAGCAGTTACCTAGGACAGGCCACTGAAGCTTTCTTT CASSYLGQATEAFF
TRBJ1-5 few TRBV27 TRBD1 TGTGCCAGCAGTTTAGACAGGGGGAGAGATCAGCCCCAGCATTTT CASSLDRGRDQPQHF
TRBJ1-1 NA TRBV4-3 NA TGCGCCAGTAGCCAAGATTTCCGACAGGTGTCGACTGAAGCTTTCTTT CASSQDFRQVSTEAFF
TRBJ1-5 NA TRBV4-3 NA TGCGCCAGCAGCCAAGATGTAGGGGCAAGCAATCAGCCCCAGCATTTT CASSQDVGASNQPQHF
TRBJ2-7 NA TRBV5-1 TRBD1 TGCGCCAGCAGCACGGGACAGTACCACGAGCAGTACTTC CASSTGQYHEQYF
TRBJ2-7 NA TRBV27 TRBD1 TGTGCCAGCAGTTTAGGGACAGGGGAGCAGTACTTC CASSLGTGEQYF
TRBJ1-4 NA TRBV5-6 TRBD1 TGTGCCAGCAGCTCTCCGGGACAGGGGGTAACTAATGAAAAACTGTTTTTT CASSSPGQGVTNEKLFF
TRBJ2-5 NA TRBV15 TRBD2 TGTGCCACCAGCAGAGATGTAGCGGGACAAGAGACCCAGTACTTC CATSRDVAGQETQYF
TRBJ2-7 NA TRBV5-5 NA TGTGCCAGCAGCTTGGCCCCAACCTACGAGCAGTACTTC CASSLAPTYEQYF
TRBJ2-1 few TRBV28 TRBD2 TGTGCCAGCAGGAAAGGAGGGACTAGCGGGAGTAAGAGGAGCAATGAGCAGTTCTTC CASRKGGTSGSKRSNEQFF
TRBJ2-3 NA TRBV7-2 TRBD1 TGTGCCAGCAGCATACAGGGGGCTGATACGCAGTATTTT CASSIQGADTQYF
TRBJ2-3 NA TRBV30 NA TGTGCCTGGAGTGTAACAGGGACAGATACGCAGTATTTT CAWSVTGTDTQYF
TRBJ1-2 NA TRBV14 NA TGTGCCAGCAGCCAAGAGAGCCCCCTCTATGGCTACACCTTC CASSQESPLYGYTF